Listed below are T cell receptor beta chains from one sample, sequenced in a study of neurological immune-mediated disorders. One entry per CDR3 protein results from TCRdb running MiXCR on the 5' RACE reads. The sample contains roughly 66,000 distinct CDR3 sequences, under 5.5% of which appear only once. Sequences were obtained from PBMCs. These receptors were taken from a woman between 65 and 79 years old with multiple sclerosis. The CDR3 runs from the conserved cysteine through the conserved F or W. Fields, in order: CDR3 length, clone size, J gene, D gene, V gene, CDR3 DNA, CDR3 protein. A D gene is named only where the DNA matches it firmly. The listing skips clone size in some rows; elsewhere it reads once, few, many or a size class.

13,many,TRBJ2-3,NA,TRBV5-6,TGTGCCAGCACCCCCTATAGCACAGATACGCAGTATTTT,CASTPYSTDTQYF
13,many,TRBJ2-5,TRBD2,TRBV6-6,TGTGCCAGCAGAGTAGCGGGAGAGAAGACCCAGTACTTC,CASRVAGEKTQYF
15,many,TRBJ2-1,NA,TRBV5-1,TGCGCCAGCAGCTTGGTGCTAGACTCCTACAATGAGCAGTTCTTC,CASSLVLDSYNEQFF
12,NA,TRBJ2-5,NA,TRBV3-1,TGTGCCAGCGGAGGGCGTCGGGAGACCCAGTACTTC,CASGGRRETQYF
13,NA,TRBJ2-2,NA,TRBV6-2/TRBV6-3,TGTGCCTGCGGGGCTCGGGGAACCGGGGAGCTGTTTTTT,CACGARGTGELFF
15,many,TRBJ2-7,NA,TRBV6-2/TRBV6-3,TGTGCCAGCAGTTACTCTCCTATCGAGTCCCACGAGCAGTACTTC,CASSYSPIESHEQYF
14,many,TRBJ2-3,TRBD2,TRBV20-1,TGCAGTGGCGTAGCGGGAGGGCCCTCAGATACGCAGTATTTT,CSGVAGGPSDTQYF
12,many,TRBJ2-3,NA,TRBV6-2/TRBV6-3,TGTGCCAGCATGTCGAGCACAGATACGCAGTATTTT,CASMSSTDTQYF
15,many,TRBJ1-1,TRBD1,TRBV27,TGTGCCAGCAGTTTCAGGGGGCGCAGTGACACTGAAGCTTTCTTT,CASSFRGRSDTEAFF
15,many,TRBJ2-5,TRBD2,TRBV20-1,TGCAGTGCTAGAGACCTAGCGGGAGTCCAAGAGACCCAGTACTTC,CSARDLAGVQETQYF
14,many,TRBJ2-5,TRBD1,TRBV5-1,TGCGCCAGCAGCTTGAGGGGGCGGGAAGAGACCCAGTACTTC,CASSLRGREETQYF
14,many,TRBJ1-2,NA,TRBV2,TGTGCCAGCAGTCGGGACCCCAGTTGGGATGGCTACACCTTC,CASSRDPSWDGYTF
18,few,TRBJ1-1,TRBD1,TRBV6-5,TGTGCCAGCAGTTACTCTACACGACAGGGGATGTCACGCACTGAAGCTTTCTTT,CASSYSTRQGMSRTEAFF
14,many,TRBJ1-2,NA,TRBV6-5,TGTGCCAGCAGCCTCGCGGAGACTAACTATGGCTACACCTTC,CASSLAETNYGYTF
15,many,TRBJ1-1,NA,TRBV29-1,TGCAGCGTTGAAGATTCGGGCGGGGCTGACACTGAAGCTTTCTTT,CSVEDSGGADTEAFF
12,NA,TRBJ1-3,NA,TRBV11-2,TGTGCCAGCAGCCAGTACGGAAAAAACATATATTTT,CASSQYGKNIYF
15,many,TRBJ2-5,NA,TRBV18,TGTGCCAGCTCACCACCGACTAGAAGGCAAGAGACCCAGTACTTC,CASSPPTRRQETQYF
15,many,TRBJ2-4,TRBD2,TRBV20-1,TGCAGTGCTCTTACTAGCGGGCCTGCCAAAAACATTCAGTACTTC,CSALTSGPAKNIQYF
15,many,TRBJ2-2,TRBD2,TRBV7-3,TGTGCCAGCAGCTTAGGTAGCGGGAGTACCGGGGAGCTGTTTTTT,CASSLGSGSTGELFF
12,many,TRBJ2-1,NA,TRBV20-1,TGCAGTGCTAGAGTTGGTTGGAATGAGCAGTTCTTC,CSARVGWNEQFF
12,many,TRBJ1-1,NA,TRBV5-1,TGCGCCAGCAGCTCAAGGGACACTGAAGCTTTCTTT,CASSSRDTEAFF
13,many,TRBJ1-1,NA,TRBV14,TGTGCCAGCAGCCAAGCTCTGAACACTGAAGCTTTCTTT,CASSQALNTEAFF
11,many,TRBJ2-7,NA,TRBV12-3/TRBV12-4,TGTGCCAGCAGTTTATACTACGAGCAGTACTTC,CASSLYYEQYF
16,many,TRBJ2-1,NA,TRBV11-3,TGTGCCAGCAGCTTAGGGAGGTCTAGCGCAGGGGATGAGCAGTTCTTC,CASSLGRSSAGDEQFF
16,many,TRBJ2-4,TRBD1,TRBV20-1,TGCAGTGCTAGAGACGCCAGGGGGACGGCCAAAAACATTCAGTACTTC,CSARDARGTAKNIQYF
15,many,TRBJ2-3,NA,TRBV7-6,TGTGCCAGCACCGGAGGAGCAGAAAGCACAGATACGCAGTATTTT,CASTGGAESTDTQYF
16,many,TRBJ2-1,NA,TRBV3-1,TGTGCCAGCAGCCAAGAGGGCAAGGTGCCCTACAATGAGCAGTTCTTC,CASSQEGKVPYNEQFF
16,many,TRBJ1-2,NA,TRBV21-1,TGTGCCAGCAGCAAAGGGGACAGGCTAACTAACTATGGCTACACCTTC,CASSKGDRLTNYGYTF
13,few,TRBJ1-2,NA,TRBV6-5,TGTGCCAGCAGTCCAGGGACCCACTATGGCTACACCTTC,CASSPGTHYGYTF
14,few,TRBJ2-1,TRBD2,TRBV5-1,TGCGCCAGCAGCACCCGACTAGCGGGAGTTGAGCAGTTCTTC,CASSTRLAGVEQFF
15,many,TRBJ1-1,TRBD1,TRBV9,TGTGCCAGCAGCGTTTCGACAGGGGTGAACACTGAAGCTTTCTTT,CASSVSTGVNTEAFF
16,many,TRBJ1-4,NA,TRBV9,TGTGCCAGCAGCGTAGGGTCCGGGACGGAAAATGAAAAACTGTTTTTT,CASSVGSGTENEKLFF
14,many,TRBJ2-4,NA,TRBV4-1,TGCGCCAGCAGCCAAGAGGAGGAAAAGGGCATTCAGTACTTC,CASSQEEEKGIQYF
13,many,TRBJ2-3,NA,TRBV6-2/TRBV6-3,TGTGCCAGCAGTTCTGGACCGGCAGATACGCAGTATTTT,CASSSGPADTQYF
14,NA,TRBJ2-7,TRBD1,TRBV11-2,TGTGCCAGCAGCTTAGGGGGCAGGGGGTACGAGCAGTACTTC,CASSLGGRGYEQYF
15,few,TRBJ1-2,NA,TRBV12-3/TRBV12-4,TGTGCCAGCAGTTCTTCAGGGTTCCCCCTCTATGGCTACACCTTC,CASSSSGFPLYGYTF
12,many,TRBJ2-5,NA,TRBV29-1,TGCAGCGTCATAGTGTCGCAAGAGACCCAGTACTTC,CSVIVSQETQYF
16,many,TRBJ2-1,TRBD2,TRBV3-1,TGTGCCAGCAGCTTACTAGCGGGGTCCTCCTACAATGAGCAGTTCTTC,CASSLLAGSSYNEQFF
14,many,TRBJ2-2,NA,TRBV3-1,TGTGCCAGCAGCCAAGAGTTGGGTTCCGGGGAGCTGTTTTTT,CASSQELGSGELFF
13,many,TRBJ2-5,NA,TRBV7-2,TGTGCCAGCAGCCCCCAGTACCAAGAGACCCAGTACTTC,CASSPQYQETQYF
13,many,TRBJ2-3,NA,TRBV7-2,TGTGCCAGCAGCTTAGAAATAGCCGGTACGCAGTATTTT,CASSLEIAGTQYF
13,many,TRBJ2-1,NA,TRBV12-3/TRBV12-4,TGTGCCAGCAGAGTCGGTTCCTACAATGAGCAGTTCTTC,CASRVGSYNEQFF
14,many,TRBJ2-4,NA,TRBV12-3/TRBV12-4,TGTGCCAGCAGAGTAGGGGGGTATGGTGACATTCAGTACTTC,CASRVGGYGDIQYF
13,few,TRBJ2-6,NA,TRBV19,TGTGCCAGCAGCGGCACTGGGGCCAACGTCCTGACTTTC,CASSGTGANVLTF
15,many,TRBJ2-3,TRBD2,TRBV20-1,TGCAGTGCCCAAGAAAGCGGGAGGAGAACAGATACGCAGTATTTT,CSAQESGRRTDTQYF
16,many,TRBJ2-1,TRBD2,TRBV7-2,TGTGCCAGCAGCCGAGGACTAGCGGGGCCCTACAATGAGCAGTTCTTC,CASSRGLAGPYNEQFF
14,NA,TRBJ2-2,NA,TRBV30,TGTGCCTGGAGTGTAAGCCTCGGTGGCGGGGAGCTGTTTTTT,CAWSVSLGGGELFF
13,many,TRBJ2-2,TRBD1,TRBV29-1,TGCAGCGTTGGGGACAGGGGCACCGGGGAGCTGTTTTTT,CSVGDRGTGELFF
15,NA,TRBJ2-2,NA,TRBV7-2,TGTGCCAGCAGCCCCGGGCCGAGGAACACCGGGGAGCTGTTTTTT,CASSPGPRNTGELFF
17,many,TRBJ2-6,NA,TRBV15,TGTGCCACCAGCCTCCGACAAGGGCCCTCTGGGGCCAACGTCCTGACTTTC,CATSLRQGPSGANVLTF
12,NA,TRBJ1-2,NA,TRBV20-1,TGCAGTGCCCTGGGGGGCGGCTATGGCTACACCTTC,CSALGGGYGYTF
13,many,TRBJ1-1,TRBD1,TRBV4-1,TGCGCCAGCAGCCAGGACAGGGACACTGAAGCTTTCTTT,CASSQDRDTEAFF
14,NA,TRBJ1-1,NA,TRBV18,TGTGCCAGCTCATCGACGGGCATGGAGACTGAAGCTTTCTTT,CASSSTGMETEAFF
15,many,TRBJ1-1,NA,TRBV12-3/TRBV12-4,TGTGCCAGCAGTTTCGGCCAGGGATTTGGCACTGAAGCTTTCTTT,CASSFGQGFGTEAFF
13,many,TRBJ1-2,NA,TRBV7-9,TGTGCCAGCAGCTTCTCGGACAACTATGGCTACACCTTC,CASSFSDNYGYTF
16,few,TRBJ2-1,TRBD2,TRBV20-1,TGCAGTGCTAGAGATGTCAGCGGGAGCTCCTACAATGAGCAGTTCTTC,CSARDVSGSSYNEQFF
13,many,TRBJ1-1,TRBD1,TRBV10-3,TGTGCCATCAGCTGGGACAGGAACACTGAAGCTTTCTTT,CAISWDRNTEAFF
15,many,TRBJ2-1,NA,TRBV10-2,TGCGCCAGCAGTCGCCCCCGACTTGGGACCGATGAGCAGTTCTTC,CASSRPRLGTDEQFF
13,many,TRBJ2-1,TRBD2,TRBV9,TGTGCCAGCGCCCAGCGGGAGAGGAATGAGCAGTTCTTC,CASAQRERNEQFF